The rows below give T cell receptor beta chains drawn from one sample of a study of blood T cell repertoires in COVID-19. Profiling relied on immunoSEQ multiplex PCR, and the TCRdb table lists in-frame clones only, not all of them. Of about 250,000 clones in the sample, around nine tenths were seen once. Sample: peripheral blood. These receptors all come from a man between 18 and 35 years old with active or convalescent COVID-19. Each CDR3 is given with its conserved first and last residue. A D gene is named only where the DNA matches it firmly. A clone size is listed for some rows: how often the clone was seen (once, few, many), or a class if it is expanded.

TRBJ2-1	-	TRBV7-9	-	CASSSRFASVTYNEQFF	TGTGCCAGCAGCTCACGGTTTGCTAGCGTCACCTACAATGAGCAGTTCTTC
TRBJ1-1	-	TRBV4-3	-	CASSQQGDTEAFF	TGCGCCAGCAGCCAACAGGGTGACACTGAAGCTTTCTTT
TRBJ2-7	-	TRBV7-2	-	CASSGGQYEQYF	TGTGCCAGCAGCGGAGGGCAGTACGAGCAGTACTTC
TRBJ2-7	TRBD1	TRBV4-1	-	CASSQAQGYEQYF	TGCGCCAGCAGCCAAGCACAGGGGTACGAGCAGTACTTC
TRBJ1-1	TRBD1	TRBV7-9	-	CASSYAGAGGLGAFF	TGTGCCAGCAGCTACGCGGGGGCAGGGGGCCTAGGAGCTTTCTTT
TRBJ1-1	TRBD1	TRBV7-9	-	CASSLVGTGIPEAFF	TGTGCCAGCAGCTTAGTGGGGACAGGTATACCTGAAGCTTTCTTT
TRBJ1-2	TRBD1	TRBV9	-	CASSVQGAHGYTF	TGTGCCAGCAGCGTACAGGGGGCGCATGGCTACACCTTC
TRBJ2-5	TRBD2	TRBV10-3	-	CAISDPGLAGDETQYF	TGTGCCATCAGTGACCCCGGACTAGCGGGAGATGAGACCCAGTACTTC
TRBJ2-1	TRBD2	TRBV11-3	-	CASSLEVGLAVREQFF	TGTGCCAGCAGCTTAGAAGTGGGACTAGCGGTTCGCGAGCAGTTCTTC
TRBJ2-2	-	TRBV11-2	once	CASSSAWTVNTGELFF	TGTGCCAGCAGCTCCGCCTGGACAGTCAACACCGGGGAGCTGTTTTTT
TRBJ2-7	-	TRBV6-5	-	CASRRTESYEQYF	TGTGCCAGCAGGAGGACAGAATCCTACGAGCAGTACTTC
TRBJ1-2	-	TRBV2	-	CASSGPQANYGYTF	TGTGCCAGCAGTGGCCCCCAGGCTAACTATGGCTACACCTTC
TRBJ2-7	-	TRBV2	-	CASSVRYEQYF	TGTGCCAGCAGTGTCAGATACGAGCAGTACTTC
TRBJ1-4	TRBD1	TRBV5-1	-	CASSTGTGNEKLFF	TGCGCCAGCAGCACTGGGACAGGGAATGAAAAACTGTTTTTT
TRBJ1-4	TRBD1	TRBV19	-	CASSATGGGTNEKLFF	TGTGCCAGTAGTGCGACAGGGGGCGGAACTAATGAAAAACTGTTTTTT
TRBJ1-5	TRBD1	TRBV7-8	few	CASSSDRGGNQPQHF	TGTGCCAGCAGCTCGGACAGGGGTGGTAATCAGCCCCAGCATTTT
TRBJ2-5	-	TRBV5-1	-	CASSPTVAGLETQYF	TGCGCCAGCAGCCCCACGGTGGCAGGACTGGAGACCCAGTACTTC
TRBJ1-2	-	TRBV5-4	-	CASRGGVQVNGYTF	TGTGCCAGCAGGGGGGGTGTACAGGTTAATGGCTACACCTTC
TRBJ1-3	-	TRBV4-1	-	CASSQAGQSSGNTIYF	TGCGCCAGCAGCCAAGCCGGACAGTCCTCTGGAAACACCATATATTTT
TRBJ2-5	TRBD2	TRBV19	-	CASSIGDGGGLAYETQYF	TGTGCCAGTAGTATAGGGGACGGAGGGGGACTAGCGTACGAGACCCAGTACTTC
TRBJ1-1	-	TRBV29-1	-	CSVRGGTEAFF	TGCAGCGTCCGGGGAGGCACTGAAGCTTTCTTT
TRBJ2-5	-	TRBV5-5	-	CASSLALVAENLEDF	TGTGCCAGCAGCTTGGCTTTAGTCGCCGAAAACCTAGAGGACTTC